This T cell receptor beta chain originates from a study of blood T cells in healthy people across ages. This clonotype was detected only a few times. Its target is not known. No fewer than 6 micrograms of total RNA were isolated from every sample. Whole-study results and caveats: Naive T cell percentage showed a strong correlation with the diversity of TCR beta. Comparison with aged donors showed that long-lived donors had more naive CD4+ cells and higher diversity. The study could not conclusively compare naive and antigen-experienced cells, given its unsorted PBMCs.

Germline CDR1 is SGHTA and CDR2 is FQGNSA. The CDR3 is 17 residues long. V trimming: 2 bases; J trimming: 0 bases; junction bases outside the gene matches: 5. A second roughly 6 to 12 cycle PCR used barcoded and J-beta primers. Using its own MiXCR run on the 5' RACE reads, TCRdb lists one record per CDR3 protein. The sample yields about a million distinct CDR3 sequences, about 53% seen once. Sequences were obtained from blood. The sequence was collected from a woman aged 55-75 years in good health. The genes are TRBV7-2 and TRBJ2-3; 10 bases match TRBD2. The CDR3 bases are TGTGCCAGCAGCTTATACCTAGCGGGAGCTAGCACAGATACGCAGTATTTT. Protein sequence: CASSLYLAGASTDTQYF.